The clone carrying this T cell receptor beta chain was counted a few times. Antigen: not known. One junction end does not reproduce the germline sequence, and a read error may be involved. The data are from a study of identical twins. Findings and limits, study-wide: Beta out-of-frame twin sharing showed a weaker excess. The authors drew conclusions from cross-sectional statistical analysis rather than following the same donors.

Everyone who gave samples was a healthy Caucasian. Germline CDR1 SSHAT, CDR2 FNYEAQ (reference sequence). This CDR3 is 16 amino acids long. cDNA molecules carried unique molecular identifiers, and template switching added a universal primer site. TCRdb called the 5' RACE reads again in MiXCR, with one record for every CDR3 protein. The sample has a few hundred thousand distinct CDR3 sequences, approximately 9.6% seen once; the top ten hold roughly 3%. This sample also belongs to another study, concerning yellow fever vaccine responses in identical twins.

The sequencing input was PBMCs. The sequence was collected from a woman between 18 and 29 years old in good health. V is TRBV7-7 and J is TRBJ2-1; TRBD2 aligns across 15 bases. The CDR3 is CASSPGLAGGFYEQFF. The CDR3 DNA reads as TGTGCTAGCAGCCCGGGACTAGCGGGAGGTTTCTATGAGCAGTTCTTC.